The next 2 T cell receptor beta chains were all read from a single sample in a study of CD8+ T cells in alopecia areata. As the sequencing template, cDNA was produced by extracting RNA and reverse transcribing it. TCRdb keeps only in-frame clones here, not all; method: immunoSEQ multiplex PCR. The profile shows 140,000 to 150,000 clones, approximately 65% of them singletons. The sample taken for sequencing was CD8+ T cells sorted from blood. These receptors all stem from a human donor in good health.

The chain has TRBV15 and TRBJ1-1; D unclear. The ends were cut back, 3 bases at V and 1 base at J, with 9 bases in the middle. This CDR3 is built from 14 residues. In germline, CDR1 is LNHNV, CDR2 YYDKDF (reference sequence). The DNA for the CDR3 is TGTGCCACCAGCAGCAGAGTTACGAACACTGAAGCTTTCTTT. It translates to CATSSRVTNTEAFF.

The chain employs TRBV9 and TRBJ2-4; 7 bases match TRBD2. This CDR3 is 13 amino acids long. Germline CDR1 SGDLS, CDR2 YYNGEE. Germline trimming cut 3 bases from V and 7 bases from J; bases unmatched to any gene: 4. CDR3 residues: CASSELSGNIQYF. The CDR3 coding sequence is TGTGCCAGCAGCGAACTTAGCGGGAACATTCAGTACTTC.